This entry lists 13 T cell receptor beta chains sequenced from one sample in a study of T cells in Graves' hyperthyroidism and ophthalmopathy. The source material, RNA transcripts, was used to amplify TCR beta CDR3 regions. RT-PCR in the first round (using the HTBI primer set) targeted the TCR CDR3. TCRdb reanalysed the multiplex PCR reads using MiXCR and keeps one entry per CDR3 protein. The table records under 200,000 distinct CDR3 sequences, over 7.5% of them present only once. Sequencing was carried out using blood. These receptors all come from a woman between 18 and 30 years old with Graves' hyperthyroidism that later progressed to Graves' ophthalmopathy.

This clonotype came up a few times. V and J are TRBV28 and TRBJ2-7; unclear D gene. From germline, CDR1 is MDHEN and CDR2 SYDVKM. V was clipped by 3 bases and J by 1 base, with 4 bases between them. The CDR3 runs 12 residues. The CDR3 here is CASSFPSYEQYF. In DNA, the CDR3 is TGTGCCAGCAGTTTCCCATCCTACGAGCAGTACTTC.

About this clonotype itself: A much larger clone lies a single base off, so this may be a read error. The CDR3 sequence: CASSKGRPYEQYF. The CDR3 coding sequence is TGTGCCAGTAGTAAGGGACGGCCCTACGAGCAGTACTTC. The genes are TRBV19 and TRBJ2-7; either TRBD1 or TRBD2 may fit D (5 bases each). CDR1 and CDR2 from the germline V gene are LNHDA and SQIVND (reference sequence). With 4 bases removed from V and 2 bases from J, the gap between germline ends came to 9 bases. This CDR3 region has 13 residues.

In its sample, this clonotype was seen many times. This chain uses TRBV29-1 with TRBJ1-5; no clear D gene. Germline V gene sequence: CDR1 SQVTM, CDR2 ANQGSEA. Trimming removed 4 bases at V and 2 bases at J, with 15 bases between. The length of the CDR3 is 15 residues. CDR3 DNA sequence: TGCAGCGTTGGTCTCTCGGGAACGGGCAATCAGCCCCAGCATTTT. Amino acids: CSVGLSGTGNQPQHF. The full variable domain, with the rest looked up from reference TRBV29-1 and TRBJ1-5, is SAVISQKPSRDICQRGTSLTIQCQVDSQVTMMFWYRQQPGQSLTLIATANQGSEATYESGFVIDKFPISRPNLTFSTLTVSNMSPEDSSIYLCSVGLSGTGNQPQHFGDGTRLSIL.

Ten or more counts support this clonotype. V is TRBV5-8 and J is TRBJ1-1; D remains unclear. Germline V gene sequence: CDR1 SGHTS, CDR2 YDEGEE. The ends were cut back, 4 bases at V and 6 bases at J, with 13 bases in the middle. This CDR3 is 13 amino acids long. This CDR3 reads CASSVVYKAEAFF. The CDR3 DNA follows: TGTGCCAGCAGCGTCGTATATAAGGCTGAAGCTTTCTTT.

This clonotype was counted only a few times. The chain couples TRBV27 to TRBJ1-6, with no clear D. V was trimmed by 4 bases and J by 5 bases, leaving 3 bases between them. The CDR3 sequence is 12 residues long. The germline CDR1 and CDR2 sequences are MNHEY and SMNVEV (reference sequence). The CDR3 bases are TGTGCCAGCAGTTACGATAATTCACCCCTCCACTTT. Residues: CASSYDNSPLHF.

This clonotype appeared many times. The chain links TRBV7-8 to TRBJ1-5; no firm D call. The germline V gene has CDR1 SGHVS and CDR2 FQNEAQ. V was pared by 1 base and J by 1 base, with 14 bases between. The CDR3 consists of 17 residues. CDR3 sequence: CASSLDLRTASNQPQHF. In nucleotides, the CDR3 is TGTGCCAGCAGCTTAGATCTCAGAACCGCAAGCAATCAGCCCCAGCATTTT. Variable domain in full (rest from reference TRBV7-8 and TRBJ1-5): GAGVSQSPRYKVAKRGQDVALRCDPISGHVSLFWYQQALGQGPEFLTYFQNEAQLDKSGLPSDRFFAERPEGSVSTLKIQRTQQEDSAVYLCASSLDLRTASNQPQHFGDGTRLSIL.

This clonotype was seen at least ten times. The chain uses TRBV19 and TRBJ1-2; unclear D gene. The V end lost 10 bases, the J end lost 8 bases, and 17 bases lay between the germline ends. The CDR3 spans 12 residues. The germline CDR1 and CDR2 sequences are LNHDA and SQIVND (reference sequence). Written as DNA, the CDR3 is TGTGCCACCTCCGGGGTAATTGAAGGCTACACCTTC. This encodes CATSGVIEGYTF.

This clonotype was counted only a few times. The rearrangement uses TRBV5-1 and TRBJ2-5; 9 bases match TRBD1. This CDR3 has 14 residues. With V trimmed by 4 bases and J by 3 bases, 4 bases remained unmatched. Germline V CDR1 and CDR2: SGHRS, YFSETQ. As DNA, the CDR3 is TGCGCCAGCAGCCCGAGGACAGGGGAAGAGACCCAGTACTTC. Amino acid sequence: CASSPRTGEETQYF. The full variable domain, with the rest looked up from reference TRBV5-1 and TRBJ2-5, is KAGVTQTPRYLIKTRGQQVTLSCSPISGHRSVSWYQQTPGQGLQFLFEYFSETQRNKGNFPGRFSGRQFSNSRSEMNVSTLELGDSALYLCASSPRTGEETQYFGPGTRLLVL.

This clonotype was detected a few times. The rearrangement links TRBV5-6 to TRBJ2-5; 9 bases align to TRBD2. Per germline, CDR1 SGHDT and CDR2 YYEEEE. The V and J ends lost 2 bases and 1 base, in that order; junction bases with no gene match: 6. The CDR3 is made up of 16 amino acids. DNA of the CDR3: TGTGCCAGCAGCTTCCGACTAGCGGATGCCCAAGAGACCCAGTACTTC. Encoded protein: CASSFRLADAQETQYF.

Regarding this clonotype: One junction end disagrees with the germline gene, perhaps due to a read error. The chain links TRBV2 to TRBJ2-7; TRBD2 matches 13 bases. This CDR3 has 18 amino acids. Germline loops: CDR1 SNHLY, CDR2 FYNNEI. CDR3 residues: CASSQLAGGPDSSYEQCF. CDR3 bases: TGTGCCAGCAGCCAACTAGCGGGAGGGCCTGATTCCTCCTACGAGCAGTGCTTC. Full variable domain (rest looked up from reference TRBV2 and TRBJ2-7): EPEVTQTPSHQVTQMGQEVILRCVPISNHLYFYWYRQILGQKVEFLVSFYNNEISEKSEIFDDQFSVERPDGSNFTLKIRSTKLEDSAMYFCASSQLAGGPDSSYEQCFGPGTRLTVT.

This clonotype was seen repeatedly, ten times or more. This chain links TRBV7-9 with TRBJ2-2, with D perhaps being TRBD1 or TRBD2 (5 bases each). CDR1 and CDR2 (germline): SEHNR, FQNEAQ (reference sequence). The CDR3 spans 14 residues. Trimming removed 4 bases at V and 6 bases at J, with 12 bases between. The DNA for the CDR3 is TGTGCCAGCAGCTGGCGAGGGGCCCCCGGGGAGCTGTTTTTT. Its translation: CASSWRGAPGELFF.

A word on this clonotype: This may be a read error, as it is one base from a much larger clone. The genes are TRBV7-3 and TRBJ2-2, with 7 bases lining up with TRBD2. The germline V gene has CDR1 SGHTA and CDR2 FQGTGA. There are 14 residues in the CDR3. CDR3 sequence (DNA): TGTGCCAGCAGCTTAAGCGGGAGATCCGGGGAGCCGTTTTTT. Protein sequence: CASSLSGRSGEPFF.

This rearrangement joins TRBV4-2 to TRBJ2-3; maybe TRBD2 (6 bases). Germline CDR1 LGHNA, CDR2 YNFKEQ. V was clipped by 0 bases and J by 0 bases, with 7 bases between them. There are 15 residues in the CDR3. CDR3 DNA sequence: TGTGCCAGCAGCCAAGACAGCGGGAGCACAGATACGCAGTATTTT. Its protein product is CASSQDSGSTDTQYF.